This is a list of T cell receptor beta chains from one sample in a study of T cell clones after liver transplantation. Libraries were prepared by immunoSEQ multiplex PCR; TCRdb keeps only in-frame clonotypes and omits some of them. The sample comprises tens of thousands of clones, around 95% of which are singletons, and about 24% rests with the top ten. The sequencing used CD8+ T cells from blood, collected 12 months after liver transplant. These receptors originate from a human patient who received a liver transplant. Some T cells may have originated in the graft donor. The CDR3 runs from the conserved cysteine through the conserved F or W. A D gene is named only where the DNA matches it firmly. Size tells how often a clone was seen (once, few, many) or the class of an expanded clone, and some rows leave it out.

TRBJ2-7,TRBD1,TRBV25-1,14,NA,TGTGCCAGCAGGGAGGACAGGTGGCCCTACGAGCAGTACTTC,CASREDRWPYEQYF
TRBJ1-1,NA,TRBV5-6,14,NA,TGTGCCAGCAGCTCCTGGACAGAATTAGCTGAAGCTTTCTTT,CASSSWTELAEAFF
TRBJ2-7,TRBD1,TRBV30,13,NA,TGTGCCTGGAGTGCAGGGGGTCCCTACGAGCAGTACTTC,CAWSAGGPYEQYF
TRBJ2-1,NA,TRBV15,15,NA,TGTGCCACCAGCAGGTCAGCGAGCTCCTACAATGAGCAGTTCTTC,CATSRSASSYNEQFF
TRBJ2-7,TRBD2,TRBV27,14,NA,TGTGCCAGCCAAACCACCCTTAGCGGGTACGAGCAGTACTTC,CASQTTLSGYEQYF
TRBJ2-1,TRBD2,TRBV4-2,16,NA,TGTGCCAGCAGCCAACCAGGACTAGAACTAAGGAATGAGCAGTTCTTC,CASSQPGLELRNEQFF
TRBJ2-5,NA,TRBV15,16,NA,TGTGCCACCAGCACCACCTCAGGGAGACCCCAGGAGACCCAGTACTTC,CATSTTSGRPQETQYF
TRBJ2-7,NA,TRBV5-4,12,NA,TGTGCCAGCAGCGGACCGTCCTACGAGCAGTACTTC,CASSGPSYEQYF
TRBJ2-1,NA,TRBV27,17,NA,TGTGCCAGCAGTTCCCCCGTGGATACGGAAGCCCACAATGAGCAGTTCTTC,CASSSPVDTEAHNEQFF
TRBJ1-1,NA,TRBV6-5,13,NA,TGTGCCAGCAGTTACTCGGAGAACACTGAAGCTTTCTTT,CASSYSENTEAFF
TRBJ1-5,TRBD1,TRBV6-1,15,NA,TGTGCCAGCAGTGAATGGCAGGGGGCGTATCAGCCCCAGCATTTT,CASSEWQGAYQPQHF
TRBJ2-5,NA,TRBV5-1,14,once,TGCGCCAGCAGCTTGACTAGGCGCCAAGAGACCCAGTACTTC,CASSLTRRQETQYF
TRBJ1-2,TRBD1,TRBV11-2,15,NA,TGTGCCAGCAGCTTAGAACAGGGGTGGTACTATGGCTACACCTTC,CASSLEQGWYYGYTF
TRBJ1-1,NA,TRBV9,12,NA,TGTGCCAGCAGCGCAGGGAACACTGAAGCTTTCTTT,CASSAGNTEAFF
TRBJ1-1,NA,TRBV27,13,NA,TGTGCCAGCAGTTTAGGGAAGTGGAGCGAAGCTTTCTTT,CASSLGKWSEAFF
TRBJ2-7,NA,TRBV18,16,NA,TGTGCCAGCTCACCAGTTCCGGGACCGAGCTCCTACGAGCAGTACTTC,CASSPVPGPSSYEQYF
TRBJ2-7,NA,TRBV9,15,once,TGTGCCAGCAGCCCCTACTCTAGCGTTTCCTACGAGCAGTACTTC,CASSPYSSVSYEQYF
TRBJ2-7,TRBD2,TRBV7-6,16,NA,TGTGCCAGCAGCTCCACCGTAGCGGGAGAACCCTACGAGCAGTACTTC,CASSSTVAGEPYEQYF
TRBJ2-7,NA,TRBV10-3,17,once,TGTGCCATCAGTGACTCCGATTGGCAGCGCCCCTCCTACGAGCAGTACTTC,CAISDSDWQRPSYEQYF
TRBJ2-7,TRBD1,TRBV6-4,14,NA,TGTGCCAGCAGATGGACAGGGGGCATCGACGAGCAGTACTTC,CASRWTGGIDEQYF
TRBJ1-4,NA,TRBV11-2,14,NA,TGTGCCAGCAGCCCCACCTTGGGGCGTGAAAAACTGTTTTTT,CASSPTLGREKLFF
TRBJ1-2,TRBD1,TRBV9,16,once,TGTGCCAGCAGCGTAGGGGACAGGGGTCCCCTCTATGGCTACACCTTC,CASSVGDRGPLYGYTF
TRBJ2-7,NA,TRBV7-9,14,NA,TGTGCCAGCAGCTTAGGGGGCGGTTCCTACGAGCAGTACTTC,CASSLGGGSYEQYF
TRBJ2-1,TRBD2,TRBV19,18,NA,TGTGCCAGTAGTAACGGTAATGGAGTAGCGGGATCCTACAATGAGCAGTTCTTC,CASSNGNGVAGSYNEQFF
TRBJ2-7,TRBD2,TRBV11-3,14,NA,TGTGCCAGCACCTCCGGGACTAAACCCTACGAGCAGTACTTC,CASTSGTKPYEQYF
TRBJ2-7,NA,TRBV5-6,13,NA,TGTGCCAGCAGCTCCGCATATTACTACGAGCAGTACTTC,CASSSAYYYEQYF
TRBJ2-7,TRBD1,TRBV4-3,15,NA,TGCGCCAGCAGCCCCCGGACAGGGGGAGGCTACGAGCAGTACTTC,CASSPRTGGGYEQYF
TRBJ2-5,NA,TRBV6-5,13,NA,TGTGCCAGCAGCTACACGGAGGGGGAGACCCAGTACTTC,CASSYTEGETQYF